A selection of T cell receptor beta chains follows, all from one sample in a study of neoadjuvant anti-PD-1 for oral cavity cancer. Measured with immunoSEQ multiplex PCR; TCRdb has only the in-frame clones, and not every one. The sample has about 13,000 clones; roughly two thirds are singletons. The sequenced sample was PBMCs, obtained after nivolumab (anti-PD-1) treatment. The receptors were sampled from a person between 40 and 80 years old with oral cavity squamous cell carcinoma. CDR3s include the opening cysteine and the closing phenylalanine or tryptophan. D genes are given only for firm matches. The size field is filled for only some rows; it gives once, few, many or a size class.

CASSWKTGLNEKLFF	TGCGCCAGCAGCTGGAAGACAGGACTTAATGAAAAACTGTTTTTT	-	-	TRBV5-1	TRBJ1-4
CASSFQAPQGTDTQYF	TGCGCCAGCAGCTTCCAAGCGCCCCAGGGCACAGATACGCAGTATTTT	-	-	TRBV5-1	TRBJ2-3
CASSDGLAGADTQYF	TGTGCCAGCAGTGACGGACTAGCGGGAGCAGATACGCAGTATTTT	few	TRBD2	TRBV6-4	TRBJ2-3
CASNLEQAYYGYTF	TGTGCCAGCAATCTTGAACAGGCCTACTATGGCTACACCTTC	-	-	TRBV2	TRBJ1-2
CASSSRTDPNTEAFF	TGCGCCAGCAGCTCCAGGACAGACCCGAACACTGAAGCTTTCTTT	-	-	TRBV5-1	TRBJ1-1
CASSAAGGPRETQYF	TGTGCCAGCAGTGCGGCGGGAGGGCCCAGGGAGACCCAGTACTTC	once	TRBD2	TRBV2	TRBJ2-5
CASSPNPASSTQYF	TGTGCCAGCAGCCCCAACCCTGCTTCGTCAACGCAGTATTTT	few	-	TRBV9	TRBJ2-3
CASSLVSGGEQFF	TGTGCCAGCAGCTTAGTATCAGGGGGTGAGCAGTTCTTC	-	TRBD1	TRBV7-9	TRBJ2-1
CASSETSGNPYNEQFF	TGTGCCAGCAGTGAAACTAGCGGAAACCCTTACAATGAGCAGTTCTTC	-	TRBD2	TRBV6-1	TRBJ2-1
CASSLGTANNEQFF	TGTGCCAGCAGCTTAGGGACAGCAAACAATGAGCAGTTCTTC	-	-	TRBV7-8	TRBJ2-1
CASRGGVNEKLFF	TGTGCCAGCAGGGGGGGTGTAAATGAAAAACTGTTTTTT	few	-	TRBV2	TRBJ1-4
CASSSQGFGNTIYF	TGTGCCAGCAGCTCACAGGGGTTTGGAAACACCATATATTTT	-	TRBD1	TRBV11-2	TRBJ1-3
CASSESSSGSHLEQFF	TGCGCCAGCAGTGAGTCCTCTAGCGGGAGCCACTTGGAGCAGTTCTTC	-	TRBD2	TRBV10-1	TRBJ2-1
CASSSGLLPNTGELFF	TGTGCCAGCAGCTCGGGACTACTACCGAACACCGGGGAGCTGTTTTTT	-	TRBD2	TRBV7-3	TRBJ2-2
CASTNQNNEQFF	TGCGCCAGCACCAACCAAAACAATGAGCAGTTCTTC	-	-	TRBV10-2	TRBJ2-1
CAITGGAGANVLTF	TGTGCCATCACAGGGGGCGCTGGGGCCAACGTCCTGACTTTC	-	TRBD1	TRBV2	TRBJ2-6
CASSSDRDWYGYTF	TGTGCCAGCAGCTCCGACAGGGATTGGTATGGCTACACCTTC	-	TRBD1	TRBV5-6	TRBJ1-2
CASSEYGTPNTEAFF	TGTGCCAGCAGTGAATATGGGACACCCAACACTGAAGCTTTCTTT	few	-	TRBV6-1	TRBJ1-1
CASSPAEGSYREQFF	TGTGCCAGCTCACCAGCAGAGGGGAGTTATCGAGAGCAGTTCTTC	-	-	TRBV18	TRBJ2-1
CASKMTSSTDTQYF	TGTGCCAGCAAAATGACTAGTAGCACAGATACGCAGTATTTT	once	-	TRBV2	TRBJ2-3
CASSLLGAREKLFF	TGTGCCAGCAGTTTATTGGGGGCGCGCGAAAAACTGTTTTTT	-	-	TRBV28	TRBJ1-4
CASSLGDRVYGYTF	TGCGCCAGCAGCTTGGGGGACAGGGTGTATGGCTACACCTTC	once	TRBD1	TRBV5-1	TRBJ1-2
CSVEGIGLASSSYEQYF	TGCAGCGTTGAGGGGATCGGACTAGCTTCAAGCTCCTACGAGCAGTACTTC	few	TRBD2	TRBV29-1	TRBJ2-7
CAWKQVGRSTEAFF	TGTGCCTGGAAACAGGTGGGAAGGAGCACTGAAGCTTTCTTT	-	-	TRBV30	TRBJ1-1
CASSYSSGSGYTF	TGTGCCAGCAGTTACTCGTCGGGGAGCGGCTACACCTTC	-	-	TRBV6-5	TRBJ1-2
CASSFAAPPEQYF	TGTGCCAGCAGTTTTGCGGCACCCCCCGAGCAGTACTTC	-	-	TRBV28	TRBJ2-7
CASSEAGALEDQETQYF	TGTGCCAGCAGTGAAGCCGGGGCCTTAGAGGACCAAGAGACCCAGTACTTC	-	-	TRBV2	TRBJ2-5
CAIQGVDTQYF	TGTGCCATTCAGGGAGTAGATACGCAGTATTTT	-	-	TRBV10-3	TRBJ2-3
CASSVGRGDGNTIYF	TGTGCCAGCAGCGTTGGCAGGGGAGATGGAAACACCATATATTTT	few	-	TRBV9	TRBJ1-3
CASRPSGGPNEKLFF	TGTGCCAGTAGACCCTCGGGAGGGCCTAATGAAAAACTGTTTTTT	few	-	TRBV19	TRBJ1-4
CASSFYPNTEAFF	TGTGCCAGCAGTTTCTACCCGAACACTGAAGCTTTCTTT	few	-	TRBV27	TRBJ1-1
CASSVETSGNTIYF	TGTGCCAGCAGCGTAGAGACCTCTGGAAACACCATATATTTT	-	-	TRBV9	TRBJ1-3
CASSDRDLEKLFF	TGTGCCAGCAGTGACAGGGATCTTGAAAAACTGTTTTTT	-	-	TRBV6-4	TRBJ1-4
CASSPSAGRGGEQYF	TGTGCCAGCAGCCCCTCGGCCGGCAGGGGGGGCGAGCAGTACTTC	-	-	TRBV5-5	TRBJ2-7
CASRASGTTNTGELFF	TGTGCCAGCAGGGCGTCCGGGACAACGAACACCGGGGAGCTGTTTTTT	once	-	TRBV25-1	TRBJ2-2
CASSLTQSGAGGYTF	TGTGCCAGCAGCTTAACGCAGTCAGGGGCTGGGGGCTACACCTTC	once	-	TRBV7-3	TRBJ1-2
CASRRAAAYTDTQYF	TGCGCCAGCAGACGAGCGGCCGCCTACACAGATACGCAGTATTTT	-	-	TRBV5-1	TRBJ2-3
CASSLGTVNTGELFF	TGTGCCAGCAGCCTTGGGACAGTTAACACCGGGGAGCTGTTTTTT	few	TRBD1	TRBV7-9	TRBJ2-2
CASSLGWGNEQFF	TGTGCCAGTAGTCTAGGTTGGGGAAATGAGCAGTTCTTC	few	-	TRBV19	TRBJ2-1
CASSLDILTPEQYF	TGCGCCAGCAGCTTGGACATATTAACGCCCGAGCAGTACTTC	few	-	TRBV5-1	TRBJ2-7